What follows are 30 T cell receptor gamma chains derived from one specimen sequenced in a study of intestinal T cells in coeliac disease. TRG repertoires were amplified with LymphoTrack primers from approximately 190 ng of biopsy DNA. TCRdb fed the multiplex PCR reads into CATT to redo clone calling. The repertoire holds 2,000 or so gamma-chain clones, with 50% as singletons. Genomic DNA came from ten 5-µm formalin-fixed paraffin-embedded scrolls per case. Source material: a duodenal biopsy. Receptors were obtained from a human donor with celiac disease.

In regard to this clone: A much more abundant neighbour one base away suggests this may be a read error. The same CDR3 arises from other DNA sequences in this sample as well. The chain couples TRGV2 to TRGJP2. Germline-derived CDR1 and CDR2 are EGSNGY and YDSYNSKV. This CDR3 is 14 amino acids long. The CDR3 here is CATWDVWSDWIKTF. As DNA, the CDR3 is TGTGCCACCTGGGACGTCTGGAGTGATTGGATCAAGACGTTC.

The chain recombines TRGV8 with TRGJP1. V trimming: 2 bases; J trimming: 4 bases; junction bases outside the gene matches: 19. This CDR3 region has 19 residues. CDR1 VENAVY and CDR2 YDSYNSRV come from the germline V gene. The CDR3 is CATWDTYLPLGGTGWFKIF. As DNA, the CDR3 is TGTGCCACCTGGGATACGTATCTCCCCCTGGGGGGCACTGGTTGGTTCAAGATATTT.

This clone was seen only once. With a much larger clone just one base away, this may be a read error. The chain employs TRGV10 and TRGJP1. TRGV10 is sorted into the ORF group, with uncertain function. The CDR3 has 14 amino acids. CDR3 in DNA: TGTGCTACGTGGGATATCAAGAGACGTTGGTTCAAGATATTT. The encoded protein is CATWDIKRRWFKIF.

In this sample, this clone turned up a few times. The chain is built from TRGV9 and TRGJ1 or TRGJ2. Per germline, CDR1 GITISATS and CDR2 ISYDGTV (reference sequence). The CDR3 is 11 residues long. With V trimmed by 0 bases and J by 11 bases, 4 bases remained unmatched. The CDR3, as DNA: TGTGCCTTGTGGGAGGTGTCCCAGAAACTCTTT. It translates to CALWEVSQKLF.

A word on this clone: A read error may account for a junction end that differs from germline. V usage is TRGV8 and J usage is TRGJ1 or TRGJ2. Germline-derived CDR1 and CDR2 are VENAVY and YDSYNSRV. This CDR3 has 15 amino acids. The CDR3 sequence is CATWDIGGNYYKKLF. The CDR3, as DNA: TGTGCCACCTGGGATATAGGGGGGAATTATTATAAAAAACTCTTT.

This sequence joins TRGV9 and TRGJ1 or TRGJ2. V lost 1 base to trimming and J lost 10 bases; unmatched junction nucleotides: 13. The CDR3 sequence is 14 residues long. The germline V gene encodes CDR1 GITISATS and CDR2 ISYDGTV (reference sequence). CDR3 sequence reads: CALWEVTVIIKKLF. CDR3 sequence (DNA): TGTGCCTTGTGGGAGGTCACCGTTATTATAAAGAAACTCTTT.

This clone was seen only a few times. The chain joins TRGV10 to TRGJ1 or TRGJ2. TRGV10 is noted as an ORF with a role that remains uncertain. This CDR3 spans 11 amino acids. V lost 8 bases and J lost 12; bases outside the gene matches: 11. The CDR3 reads CAAWDYCAKLF. CDR3 in DNA: TGTGCTGCGTGGGATTATTGCGCGAAACTCTTT.

This chain links TRGV3 with TRGJ1 or TRGJ2. CDR3 length equals 16 residues. Germline CDR1 is VTNTFY and CDR2 is YDVSTARD (reference sequence). With 3 bases clipped from V and 0 bases from J, the junction kept 11 bases outside the gene matches. CDR3 residues: CATWDCRRQNYYKKLF. The CDR3 DNA reads as TGTGCCACCTGGGACTGCCGCCGGCAGAATTATTATAAGAAACTCTTT.

The table lists this clone with a few counts. This chain uses TRGV10 with TRGJ1 or TRGJ2. TRGV10 is filed as an ORF, its function uncertain. V lost 8 bases, J lost 4 bases, and 6 bases stayed unmatched. The CDR3 sequence is 12 residues long. The DNA of the CDR3 is TGTGCTGCGTGGGATCCGTATTATAAGAAACTCTTT. As protein: CAAWDPYYKKLF.

The chain has TRGV10 and TRGJP1. TRGV10 is reported as an ORF; its role is uncertain. The V and J ends lost 8 bases and 0 bases, in that order; junction bases with no gene match: 7. CDR3 length: 15 amino acids. For the CDR3, the DNA is TGTGCTGCGTGGGGTCCGTATACCACTGGTTGGTTCAAGATATTT. Its protein product is CAAWGPYTTGWFKIF.

This clone was seen a few times. At one boundary the junction diverges from the germline segment, which might be a read error. The V gene is TRGV8, the J gene TRGJ1 or TRGJ2. This CDR3 region has 10 residues. Germline V lookup: CDR1 VENAVY, CDR2 YDSYNSRV. Written as DNA, the CDR3 is TGTGCCACCTGGGATACCCCCCAGTTTTTT. Amino acid sequence: CATWDTPQFF.

V gene TRGV2 combines with J gene TRGJP1. CDR1 is EGSNGY and CDR2 is YDSYNSKV in the germline V gene. This CDR3 has 16 residues. The junction had 12 bases not matched to a gene; V was cut back by 4 bases and J by 4 bases. DNA of the CDR3: TGTGCCACCTGGGAGGCCGCAGGTTGCACTGGTTGGTTCAAGATATTT. Translated, it gives CATWEAAGCTGWFKIF.

As concerns this clone: A read error may be the cause here, since a much bigger clone is one base away. V is TRGV3 and J is TRGJ1 or TRGJ2. Germline CDR1 is VTNTFY and CDR2 is YDVSTARD (reference sequence). The V segment lost 9 bases and the J segment 12 bases; nucleotides outside the gene matches: 8. This CDR3 contains 9 residues. This CDR3 is CATIGRKLF. The CDR3 DNA sequence: TGTGCCACCATAGGCAGGAAACTCTTT.

The chain employs TRGV8 and TRGJP2. Trimming took 2 bases from V and 0 from J; bases not matched to a gene: 30. Germline loops: CDR1 VENAVY, CDR2 YDSYNSRV. This CDR3 region has 24 residues. CDR3 sequence (DNA): TGTGCCACCTGGGATACCTCAATTTCTGACGTAGCCATCCCGATCAATAGTAGTGATTGGATCAAGACGTTT. This sequence encodes CATWDTSISDVAIPINSSDWIKTF.

The chain combines TRGV10 with TRGJ1 or TRGJ2. Being an ORF, TRGV10 has a function that is uncertain. The CDR3 has 10 amino acids. J lost 6 bases, V lost 11 bases, and 5 bases had no gene match. The DNA of the CDR3 is TGTGCTGCGAGGGGTTATAAGAAACTCTTT. As protein: CAARGYKKLF.

The chain employs TRGV2 and TRGJ1 or TRGJ2. After removal of 2 bases from V and 0 bases from J, the junction contained 4 bases not matched to a gene. This CDR3 comprises 14 residues. Germline V gene sequence: CDR1 EGSNGY, CDR2 YDSYNSKV. CDR3 sequence: CATWDASNYYKKLF. CDR3 nucleotides: TGTGCCACCTGGGACGCCTCGAATTATTATAAGAAACTCTTT.

This clone was detected a few times. V and J are TRGV3 and TRGJP1. V was clipped by 8 bases and J by 1 base; unmatched bases: 7. The CDR3 consists of 14 residues. Germline-derived CDR1 and CDR2 are VTNTFY and YDVSTARD (reference sequence). The CDR3 DNA follows: TGTGCCACCTCGTATTCTACCACTGGTTGGTTCAAGATATTT. This gives the protein CATSYSTTGWFKIF.

V and J are TRGV11 and TRGJ1 or TRGJ2. TRGV11 has ORF status, its function being uncertain. V lost 0 bases and J lost 0; bases outside the gene matches: 11. This CDR3 is built from 18 residues. CDR3 residues: CACWIRHGGGSNYYKKLF. The CDR3 DNA follows: TGTGCCTGCTGGATTAGGCACGGCGGGGGGTCGAATTATTATAAGAAACTCTTT.

Concerning this clone itself: A much more abundant neighbour one base away suggests this may be a read error. The chain links TRGV10 to TRGJP1. Being an ORF, TRGV10 has a function that is uncertain. V shed 8 bases, J shed 0 bases, and the junction held 13 bases outside the gene matches. This CDR3 has 17 residues. The CDR3 protein is CAAWNIWRHTTGWFKIF. The CDR3 DNA reads as TGTGCTGCGTGGAACATCTGGAGGCATACCACTGGTTGGTTCAAGATATTT.

Remarks on this clone: It may be a read error: a sequence one base away is much more abundant. This sample also contains other DNA sequences that code for the same CDR3. The rearrangement links TRGV8 to TRGJP2. The CDR3 has 15 amino acids. Trimming cost V 3 bases and J 5 bases; bases outside gene matches: 9. Per germline, CDR1 VENAVY and CDR2 YDSYNSRV. The CDR3 sequence is CATWDLPGSDWIKTF. The CDR3 nucleotides read TGTGCCACCTGGGATCTTCCAGGAAGTGATTGGATCAAGACGTTT.

This clone showed up just a few times. The sample carries other DNA sequences with the same CDR3. The chain employs TRGV2 and TRGJ1 or TRGJ2. The germline CDR1 and CDR2 sequences are EGSNGY and YDSYNSKV. The CDR3 extends over 11 amino acids. J gave up 11 bases and V 0 bases, and 4 bases lay outside the gene matches. The CDR3 protein is CATWDGPEKLF. The CDR3 nucleotides are TGTGCCACCTGGGACGGGCCCGAGAAACTCTTT.

The chain is built from TRGV8 and TRGJ1 or TRGJ2. This CDR3 has 11 residues. Germline V lookup: CDR1 VENAVY, CDR2 YDSYNSRV. The CDR3 DNA reads as TGTGCACCTGGGGTAAATTATAAGAAACTCTTT. This gives the protein CAPGVNYKKLF.

Details on this clone: Germline is not matched at one junction end, which may reflect a read error. The chain links TRGV9 to TRGJ1 or TRGJ2. In germline, CDR1 is GITISATS, CDR2 ISYDGTV (reference sequence). The CDR3 length is 14 residues. The CDR3 bases are TGTGCCTTGTGGGAGGTGCATTGGTATTATAAGAAACTCTTC. Translating it yields CALWEVHWYYKKLF.

Remarks on this clone: A much more abundant neighbour one base away suggests this may be a read error. The same CDR3 arises from other DNA sequences in this sample as well. The chain has TRGV3 and TRGJ1 or TRGJ2. Per the germline V gene, CDR1 is VTNTFY and CDR2 is YDVSTARD (reference sequence). The CDR3 extends over 15 amino acids. The CDR3 region is CATWDRQEDYYKKLF. CDR3 nucleotides: TGCGCCACCTGGGACAGGCAGGAAGATTATTATAAGAAACTCTTT.

The chain recombines TRGV10 with TRGJ1 or TRGJ2. TRGV10 is known as an ORF, though its function is uncertain. The CDR3 runs 14 residues. V shed 8 bases, J shed 7 bases, and the junction held 15 bases outside the gene matches. This CDR3 reads CAAWDYCHLYKKLF. The CDR3 DNA reads TGTGCTGCGTGGGATTATTGCCACTTATATAAGAAACTCTTT.

This clone counts as large. The chain carries TRGV8 and TRGJP2. There are 13 residues in the CDR3. V lost 5 bases to trimming and J lost 6 bases; unmatched junction nucleotides: 6. CDR1 and CDR2 (germline): VENAVY, YDSYNSRV. CDR3 in DNA: TGTGCCACCTGGGTGTCGTGTGATTGGATCAAGACGTTT. Protein: CATWVSCDWIKTF.

This clone was detected only a few times. V and J are TRGV10 and TRGJ1 or TRGJ2. TRGV10 is an open reading frame, and its role is uncertain. The CDR3 covers 9 residues. Germline trimming cut 8 bases from V and 16 bases from J; bases unmatched to any gene: 9. CDR3 nucleotides: TGTGCTGCGTGGGAAATACCGCTCTTT. Translating gives CAAWEIPLF.

V and J are TRGV10 and TRGJP1. TRGV10 carries the ORF label, with uncertain function. After removal of 8 bases from V and 7 bases from J, the junction contained 17 bases not matched to a gene. The CDR3 is made up of 16 amino acids. CDR3 sequence reads: CAAWDFPPRGGWFKIF. CDR3 bases: TGTGCTGCGTGGGATTTCCCCCCTAGGGGTGGTTGGTTCAAGATATTT.

Notes on this clone: One base away lies a much larger clone, so this may be a sequencing read error. The same CDR3 also results from other DNA sequences found in this sample. The chain combines TRGV2 with TRGJP2. The germline gives CDR1 EGSNGY, CDR2 YDSYNSKV. V lost 4 bases, J lost 5 bases, and 7 bases stayed unmatched. The CDR3 has 14 amino acids. The CDR3 bases are TGTGCCACCTGGGATGTCTGGAGTGATTGGATCAAGACGTTT. It codes for CATWDVWSDWIKTF.

This clone has a handful of counts. The rearrangement uses TRGV3 and TRGJP1. Germline V gene sequence: CDR1 VTNTFY, CDR2 YDVSTARD (reference sequence). There are 15 residues in the CDR3. Trimming cost V 0 bases and J 3 bases; bases outside gene matches: 4. CDR3 loop: CATWDRLATGWFKIF. CDR3 in DNA: TGTGCCACCTGGGACAGGCTGGCCACTGGTTGGTTCAAGATATTT.